This T cell receptor (beta chain) stems from a study of blood T cell repertoires in COVID-19. In the study overall: The United States, Italy and Spain supplied acute and convalescent COVID-19 samples.

Participants, roughly 18 to 89 years old, spanned around 25 US areas. The data were produced by immunoSEQ multiplex PCR, yet TCRdb's version contains in-frame clones alone and is incomplete. The table records 150,000 to 200,000 clones, about 78% of them present only once. The germline V gene encodes CDR1 SGHRS and CDR2 YFSETQ. The CDR3 consists of 14 residues. With 6 bases removed from V and 1 base from J, the gap between germline ends came to 12 bases. The sample consisted of PBMCs or T cells enriched from blood (not recorded which). This clonotype originated in a woman in her fifties or sixties who had recovered from COVID-19. The chain uses TRBV5-1 and TRBJ2-3; weak D call: TRBD2 (6 bases). CDR3 sequence: CASTTGTGTDTQYF. The DNA of the CDR3 is TGCGCCAGCACAACCGGGACTGGCACAGATACGCAGTATTTT.